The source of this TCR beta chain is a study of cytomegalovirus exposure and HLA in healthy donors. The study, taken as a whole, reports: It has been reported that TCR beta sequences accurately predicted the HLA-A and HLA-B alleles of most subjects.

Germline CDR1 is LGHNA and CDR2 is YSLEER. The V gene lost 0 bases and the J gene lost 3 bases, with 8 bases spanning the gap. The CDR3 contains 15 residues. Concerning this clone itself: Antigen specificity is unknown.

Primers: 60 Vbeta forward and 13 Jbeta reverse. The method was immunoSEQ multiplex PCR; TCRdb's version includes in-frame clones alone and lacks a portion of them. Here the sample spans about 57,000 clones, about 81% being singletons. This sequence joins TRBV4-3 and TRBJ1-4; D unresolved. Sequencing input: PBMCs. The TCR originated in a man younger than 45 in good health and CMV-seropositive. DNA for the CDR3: TGCGCCAGCAGCCAAGACCTGGCCTCTAATGAAAAACTGTTTTTT. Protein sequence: CASSQDLASNEKLFF.